This is a list of T cell receptor beta chains from one sample in a study of cytomegalovirus exposure and HLA in healthy donors. Measured with immunoSEQ multiplex PCR; TCRdb has only the in-frame clones, and not every one. The sample includes 210,000 or so clones, around 83% of them seen just once. The source material was PBMCs. The receptor source for this set is a girl aged 5-17 years in good health and CMV-seronegative. Each CDR3 is given with its conserved first and last residue. D genes are given only for firm matches. Clone size is given for some rows only: seen once, a few or many times, or a class if the clone is expanded.

clone size	D gene	V gene	J gene	CDR3 protein	CDR3 DNA
-	-	TRBV4-3	TRBJ1-2	CASSQGAAGAGYGYTF	TGCGCCAGCAGCCAAGGCGCGGCGGGGGCAGGATATGGCTACACCTTC
-	TRBD1	TRBV5-1	TRBJ2-7	CASSVDRGSDEQYF	TGCGCCAGCAGCGTTGACAGGGGTTCGGACGAGCAGTACTTC
-	-	TRBV7-9	TRBJ2-1	CASSPMAGSYNEQFF	TGTGCCAGCAGCCCTATGGCGGGCTCCTACAATGAGCAGTTCTTC
-	-	TRBV19	TRBJ2-3	CASSNRALGGADTQYF	TGTGCCAGTAGTAATCGGGCACTCGGAGGTGCAGATACGCAGTATTTT
-	TRBD1	TRBV19	TRBJ1-5	CASSLGQVSNQPQHF	TGTGCCAGTAGCCTGGGACAGGTTAGCAATCAGCCCCAGCATTTT
-	-	TRBV6-6	TRBJ2-3	CASSLGTYSTDTQYF	TGTGCCAGCAGCTTGGGGACTTACTCCACAGATACGCAGTATTTT
-	TRBD1	TRBV5-1	TRBJ1-1	CASSGGQVFTEAFF	TGCGCCAGCAGCGGGGGACAGGTCTTCACTGAAGCTTTCTTT
-	TRBD1	TRBV30	TRBJ2-1	CAWSVGWGTGGSPGHFYNEQFF	TGTGCCTGGAGTGTAGGCTGGGGGACAGGTGGTTCTCCCGGTCACTTCTACAATGAGCAGTTCTTC
-	-	TRBV9	TRBJ2-3	CASSGTSLDTQYF	TGTGCCAGCAGCGGTACTAGTTTGGATACGCAGTATTTT
-	-	TRBV6-6	TRBJ1-3	CASTLSSGNTIYF	TGTGCCAGCACTCTTTCCTCTGGAAACACCATATATTTT
few	TRBD1	TRBV6-6	TRBJ1-1	CASSYQGADTEAFF	TGTGCCAGCAGTTACCAGGGGGCGGACACTGAAGCTTTCTTT
-	TRBD2	TRBV15	TRBJ2-1	CATSSGVGTSDEQFF	TGTGCCACCAGCAGTGGGGTCGGGACTAGCGATGAGCAGTTCTTC
-	-	TRBV29-1	TRBJ1-2	CSVVWEGYSNYGYTF	TGCAGCGTTGTTTGGGAGGGGTATTCTAACTATGGCTACACCTTC
-	-	TRBV6-5	TRBJ2-5	CASRAWTDQETQYF	TGTGCCAGCAGAGCCTGGACAGACCAAGAGACCCAGTACTTC
-	-	TRBV28	TRBJ1-1	CASSLLGQEAFF	TGTGCCAGCAGTCTCCTCGGACAGGAAGCTTTCTTT
-	-	TRBV28	TRBJ1-5	CASSWGTHAGQPQHF	TGTGCCAGCAGTTGGGGCACACACGCTGGGCAGCCCCAGCATTTT
-	-	TRBV27	TRBJ2-1	CASSYLTDPRNEQFF	TGTGCCAGCAGTTATTTGACTGATCCCCGCAATGAGCAGTTCTTC
-	TRBD1	TRBV5-5	TRBJ1-2	CASSPKGDGTVYGYTF	TGTGCCAGCAGCCCGAAGGGGGACGGGACAGTCTATGGCTACACCTTC
few	TRBD1	TRBV7-9	TRBJ1-5	CASSLGTGFQPQHF	TGTGCCAGCAGCTTAGGGACAGGGTTTCAGCCCCAGCATTTT
-	-	TRBV7-3	TRBJ1-1	CASSPNSGYGTEAFF	TGTGCCAGCAGCCCCAATTCGGGGTATGGCACTGAAGCTTTCTTT
few	-	TRBV28	TRBJ1-4	CASSFFNEKLFF	TGTGCCAGCAGCTTCTTTAATGAAAAACTGTTTTTT
-	-	TRBV5-1	TRBJ1-1	CASSSDRGEAFF	TGCGCCAGCAGCTCAGATAGGGGGGAAGCTTTCTTT
-	-	TRBV28	TRBJ1-1	CASSLGRGGMNTEAFF	TGTGCCAGCAGTTTAGGCAGGGGCGGCATGAACACTGAAGCTTTCTTT
-	-	TRBV28	TRBJ1-1	CASSLRMMNTEAFF	TGTGCCAGCAGCCTCAGAATGATGAACACTGAAGCTTTCTTT
-	-	TRBV11-2	TRBJ1-2	CASSYQGYGYTF	TGTGCCAGCAGCTACCAGGGGTATGGCTACACCTTC
few	TRBD2	TRBV14	TRBJ2-2	CASSHKAGATGELFF	TGTGCCAGCAGCCATAAAGCGGGAGCGACCGGGGAGCTGTTTTTT
few	-	TRBV2	TRBJ2-1	CASSGRRVNNEQFF	TGTGCCAGCAGTGGCAGGCGGGTAAACAATGAGCAGTTCTTC
-	TRBD1	TRBV7-8	TRBJ1-6	CASSLGTGNFAPLHF	TGTGCCAGCAGCTTAGGGACAGGGAACTTCGCACCCCTCCACTTT
-	TRBD2	TRBV9	TRBJ2-7	CASSVGTSGSGEQYF	TGTGCCAGCAGCGTAGGGACTAGCGGGAGTGGCGAGCAGTACTTC
-	TRBD1	TRBV9	TRBJ2-3	CASSVEQGVTDTQYF	TGTGCCAGCAGCGTGGAACAGGGGGTAACAGATACGCAGTATTTT
-	TRBD2	TRBV10-3	TRBJ2-7	CAISRTSGSSGVYEQYF	TGTGCCATCAGTAGGACTAGCGGGAGTTCCGGGGTCTACGAGCAGTACTTC
few	-	TRBV28	TRBJ1-5	CASSYSGGNNQPQHF	TGTGCCAGCAGTTACTCGGGGGGGAACAATCAGCCCCAGCATTTT
-	-	TRBV30	TRBJ2-5	CAWTLGGLKETQYF	TGTGCCTGGACTCTGGGGGGTCTTAAAGAGACCCAGTACTTC
-	TRBD1	TRBV19	TRBJ2-7	CASSDFGTGAEQYF	TGTGCCAGTAGTGATTTTGGGACAGGGGCCGAGCAGTACTTC
-	-	TRBV19	TRBJ2-5	CASSQRHEETQYF	TGTGCCAGTAGTCAAAGACACGAAGAGACCCAGTACTTC
-	-	TRBV7-9	TRBJ1-1	CASSLGGGFEAFF	TGTGCCAGCAGCTTAGGGGGGGGGTTTGAAGCTTTCTTT
-	-	TRBV4-1	TRBJ1-1	CASSQVALNTEAFF	TGCGCCAGCAGCCAAGTGGCATTGAACACTGAAGCTTTCTTT
-	TRBD2	TRBV4-1	TRBJ2-7	CASSPFAGDSGSVYEQYF	TGCGCCAGCAGCCCCTTCGCGGGGGATAGCGGGAGTGTGTACGAGCAGTACTTC